These 26 T cell receptor beta chains share one sample of origin, sequenced in a study of control samples from healthy donors and cancer patients. The protocol was immunoSEQ multiplex PCR, while the TCRdb copy is restricted to in-frame clones and leaves out a portion. The table lists 65,000 to 80,000 clones, about nine tenths of them singletons. Sequencing input: PBMCs. All receptors come from a woman between 50 and 59 years old with colorectal cancer.

The chain couples TRBV30 to TRBJ1-2; possible D gene TRBD1, 6 bases. Germline CDR1 and CDR2: GTSNPN and SVGIG (reference sequence). The CDR3 contains 15 residues. V shed 0 bases and J shed 8 bases, with 19 bases lying between them. The CDR3 loop reads CAWSVASRGAQGYTF. The CDR3 bases are TGTGCCTGGAGTGTCGCGAGTAGGGGGGCGCAAGGCTACACCTTC.

The chain combines TRBV11-3 with TRBJ2-7; no firm D call. V was cut by 3 bases and J by 0 bases, with 9 bases left in between. This CDR3 contains 14 residues. From germline, CDR1 is SGHNT and CDR2 YENEEA. The CDR3, as DNA: TGTGCCAGCAGCTTGGCGCAGCCCTCCTACGAGCAGTACGTC. Its protein is CASSLAQPSYEQYV.

The V gene is TRBV28, the J gene TRBJ2-6; D remains ambiguous. The germline gives CDR1 MDHEN, CDR2 SYDVKM. Trimming shortened V by 5 bases and J by 2 bases, and 13 bases separated the two germline ends. This CDR3 is 16 amino acids long. CDR3 amino acids: CASSMGERAGANVLTF. The DNA of the CDR3 is TGTGCCAGCAGTATGGGCGAAAGAGCTGGGGCCAACGTCCTGACTTTC.

CDR3 nucleotides: TGTGCCAGCAGTTACTCGCCGCAGGGGAGACAGCCCCAGCATTTT. Translation: CASSYSPQGRQPQHF. The V and J genes are TRBV6-5 and TRBJ1-5; TRBD1 might be the D (6 bases). The CDR3 length is 15 residues. Between the trimmed V and J ends, which lost 0 bases and 7 bases, there was a span of 13 bases. Germline values: CDR1 MNHEY, CDR2 SVGAGI.

V gene TRBV9 combines with J gene TRBJ2-7; a weak D match, TRBD2 (6 bases). Trimming took 0 bases from V and 3 from J, leaving 19 bases between them. Germline V gene lookup returns CDR1 SGDLS and CDR2 YYNGEE. The CDR3 covers 17 residues. The CDR3 sequence is CASSVDGGTRHLYEQYV. CDR3 nucleotide sequence: TGTGCCAGCAGCGTAGATGGGGGGACCAGACATCTCTACGAGCAGTACGTC.

This clone came up once. This chain links TRBV7-9 with TRBJ1-2, with D hard to call. Germline V lookup: CDR1 SEHNR, CDR2 FQNEAQ (reference sequence). The CDR3 spans 14 residues. Trimming shortened V by 6 bases and J by 4 bases, and 15 bases separated the two germline ends. CDR3 DNA sequence: TGTGCCAGCAGTCTGATATGGGCAGCCTATGGCTACACCTTC. The encoded protein is CASSLIWAAYGYTF. Full variable domain (remainder filled in from reference TRBV7-9 and TRBJ1-2): DTGVSQNPRHKITKRGQNVTFRCDPISEHNRLYWYRQTLGQGPEFLTYFQNEAQLEKSRLLSDRFSAERPKGSFSTLEIQRTEQGDSAMYLCASSLIWAAYGYTFGSGTRLTVV.

DNA of the CDR3: TGTGCCAGCAGCTCTTCACTAGATTCGGCTGAGCAGTTCTTC. Translated, it gives CASSSSLDSAEQFF. The rearrangement joins TRBV5-4 to TRBJ2-1; possible D gene TRBD2, 5 bases. Germline V gives CDR1 SGHNT, CDR2 YYREEE (reference sequence). V was trimmed by 3 bases and J by 9 bases, leaving 16 bases between them. This CDR3 is built from 14 residues.

The chain links TRBV4-1 to TRBJ1-2, with D perhaps TRBD1 (5 bases). CDR1 MGHRA and CDR2 YSYEKL come from the germline V gene. The CDR3 has 14 amino acids. Trimming pared 1 base from V and 8 bases from J, leaving 14 bases between. DNA of the CDR3: TGCGCCAGCAGCCAAGCCCCACTCGGGGGGGGCTACACCTTC. Translated: CASSQAPLGGGYTF.

The chain combines TRBV6-2 or TRBV6-3 with TRBJ1-4, with D hard to call. This CDR3 has 16 amino acids. The germline gives CDR1 MNHEY, CDR2 SVGEGT. V was cut by 0 bases and J by 5 bases, with 13 bases left in between. The CDR3 loop reads CASSYSYGRSNEKLFF. CDR3 in DNA: TGTGCCAGCAGTTACTCATACGGCAGGTCGAATGAAAAACTGTTTTTT.

The V and J genes are TRBV2 and TRBJ2-1; the D is unclear. The V end was cut by 7 bases, the J end by 5 bases, with 6 bases between. Germline V gene data show CDR1 as SNHLY and CDR2 as FYNNEI. This CDR3 has 11 amino acids. The CDR3 protein is CASTQHNEQFF. The CDR3 region has the DNA TGTGCCAGCACCCAACACAATGAGCAGTTCTTC.

In its sample, this clone was seen a few times. The chain joins TRBV28 to TRBJ1-5, with D uncertain. This CDR3 is 15 amino acids long. V dropped 6 bases and J dropped 3 bases, with 15 bases sitting between them. Germline CDR1 and CDR2: MDHEN and SYDVKM. DNA for the CDR3: TGTGCCAGCAGCGTGCAGGAACTCCTCAATCAGCCCCAGCATTTT. Encoded protein: CASSVQELLNQPQHF.

CDR3 residues: CASSRWDTPNTGELFF. For the CDR3, the DNA is TGTGCCAGCAGCCGCTGGGACACTCCGAACACCGGGGAGCTGTTTTTT. The gene calls are TRBV7-2 and TRBJ2-2, with D possibly TRBD1 on 6 matching bases. CDR1 and CDR2 from the germline V gene are SGHTA and FQGNSA. V dropped 5 bases and J dropped 0 bases, with 13 bases sitting between them. CDR3 length: 16 amino acids.

The chain carries TRBV19 and TRBJ2-3, with 11 nucleotides matching TRBD2. Germline CDR1 and CDR2: LNHDA and SQIVND (reference sequence). This CDR3 has 19 residues. Trimming cost V 7 bases and J 0 bases; bases outside gene matches: 15. CDR3 loop: CASTPRPPLAGGSTDTQYF. The CDR3, as DNA: TGTGCCAGTACTCCTCGGCCCCCTCTAGCGGGGGGAAGCACAGATACGCAGTATTTT.

V gene TRBV7-3 combines with J gene TRBJ2-6, with D possibly being TRBD1 (6 bases). CDR3 size: 14 residues. CDR1 and CDR2 (germline): SGHTA, FQGTGA. Trimming removed 7 bases from V and 1 base from J, with 8 bases in between. DNA of the CDR3: TGTGCCAGCAAACAGGGTTCTGGGGCCAACGTCCTGACTTTC. Its translation: CASKQGSGANVLTF. Filled out from reference TRBV7-3 and TRBJ2-6, the complete variable domain reads GAGVSQTPSNKVTEKGKYVELRCDPISGHTALYWYRQSLGQGPEFLIYFQGTGAADDSGLPNDRFFAVRPEGSVSTLKIQRTERGDSAVYLCASKQGSGANVLTFGAGSRLTVL.

The rearrangement joins TRBV30 to TRBJ1-3; the D is unclear. The germline V gene has CDR1 GTSNPN and CDR2 SVGIG (reference sequence). The V and J ends lost 4 bases and 3 bases respectively, with 7 bases between them. This CDR3 has 12 residues. This CDR3 reads CAWMGDGNTIYF. Here the CDR3 DNA reads TGTGCCTGGATGGGAGATGGAAACACCATATATTTT.

The chain combines TRBV2 with TRBJ2-1; perhaps TRBD1 as D (6 bases). Germline V CDR1 and CDR2: SNHLY, FYNNEI. The CDR3 spans 12 residues. The V and J ends lost 5 bases and 7 bases respectively, with 9 bases between them. The CDR3 is CASSRDMNEQFF. DNA for the CDR3: TGTGCCAGCAGTCGGGACATGAATGAGCAGTTCTTC.

This chain uses TRBV4-2 with TRBJ2-5, with 8 positions matching TRBD2. Per the germline V gene, CDR1 is LGHNA and CDR2 is YNFKEQ. The CDR3 is made up of 17 amino acids. The V and J ends lost 3 bases and 2 bases, in that order; junction bases with no gene match: 11. Here the CDR3 reads CASSHGPRLAGQETQYF. The CDR3 nucleotides read TGTGCCAGCAGCCATGGGCCCCGGCTAGCGGGTCAAGAGACCCAGTACTTC.

The gene calls are TRBV7-2 and TRBJ2-3; D is undetermined. The CDR3 loop spans 15 amino acids. CDR1 is SGHTA, CDR2 FQGNSA, per germline. V was clipped by 0 bases and J by 1 base, with 8 bases between them. Here the CDR3 DNA reads TGTGCCAGCAGCTTAGCGAGACAACGCACAGATACGCAGTATTTT. Translation: CASSLARQRTDTQYF. Filled out from reference TRBV7-2 and TRBJ2-3, the complete variable domain reads GAGVSQSPSNKVTEKGKDVELRCDPISGHTALYWYRQSLGQGLEFLIYFQGNSAPDKSGLPSDRFSAERTGGSVSTLTIQRTQQEDSAVYLCASSLARQRTDTQYFGPGTRLTVL.

V and J are TRBV4-3 and TRBJ1-4; 7 nucleotides match TRBD1. The ends lost 0 bases at V and 7 bases at J; junction bases unmatched: 5. CDR3 length equals 15 residues. Germline CDR1 LGHNA, CDR2 YSLEER. The CDR3 is CASSQEWQGGEKLFF. CDR3 nucleotides: TGCGCCAGCAGCCAAGAATGGCAGGGGGGTGAAAAACTGTTTTTT.

The CDR3 DNA is TGTGCCAGCTCACTAGACCAGTCACCCCTCCACTTT. Its translation is CASSLDQSPLHF. The chain uses TRBV18 and TRBJ1-6, with D unresolved. The germline CDR1 and CDR2 sequences are KGHSH and LQKENI. The CDR3 is 12 amino acids. Trimming took off 4 bases at V and 10 bases at J, with 8 bases between the two ends.

The chain joins TRBV5-4 to TRBJ1-2; D gene ambiguous. V was pared by 0 bases and J by 6 bases, with 12 bases between. This CDR3 spans 14 amino acids. Germline V CDR1 and CDR2: SGHNT, YYREEE (reference sequence). The CDR3: CASSLGGYGDGYTF. CDR3 nucleotides: TGTGCCAGCAGCTTGGGAGGATACGGCGATGGCTACACCTTC.

This sequence joins TRBV19 and TRBJ2-5, with D hard to call. The V and J ends lost 5 bases and 3 bases respectively, with 7 bases between them. The CDR3 length is 12 residues. CDR1 is LNHDA, CDR2 SQIVND, per germline (reference sequence). In nucleotides, the CDR3 is TGTGCCAGTAGTGGTGGGGAAGAGACCCAGTACTTC. Protein sequence: CASSGGEETQYF.

CDR3 sequence: CASSLASGAEQYV. In DNA, the CDR3 is TGTGCCAGCAGCTTAGCGTCAGGGGCCGAGCAGTACGTC. The V gene is TRBV7-2, the J gene TRBJ2-7; weak D call: TRBD1 (6 bases). With 0 bases removed from V and 6 bases from J, the gap between germline ends came to 9 bases. Germline CDR1 and CDR2: SGHTA and FQGNSA. This CDR3 has 13 residues.

This rearrangement joins TRBV27 to TRBJ1-1; maybe TRBD1 (5 bases). The CDR3 extends over 14 amino acids. Trimming removed 4 bases from V and 5 bases from J, with 14 bases in between. Germline assignment: CDR1 MNHEY and CDR2 SMNVEV (reference sequence). The CDR3 region is CASSSTYGGTEAFF. For the CDR3, the DNA is TGTGCCAGCAGTTCCACATACGGGGGGACTGAAGCTTTCTTT.

This clone came up once. V is TRBV19 and J is TRBJ2-6; D unresolved. Trimming cost V 5 bases and J 4 bases, with 12 bases left between them. Germline loops: CDR1 LNHDA, CDR2 SQIVND (reference sequence). The CDR3 sequence is 15 residues long. CDR3: CASSLPPDGANVLTF. CDR3 coding DNA: TGTGCCAGTAGTCTACCCCCCGACGGGGCCAACGTCCTGACTTTC.

The rearrangement joins TRBV5-1 to TRBJ1-3; 7 nucleotides agree with TRBD1. J was trimmed by 8 bases and V by 2 bases; bases with no gene match: 7. The CDR3 is made up of 14 amino acids. Germline CDR1 reads SGHRS; CDR2 reads YFSETQ. This CDR3 reads CASSLQGFGDTIYF. CDR3 bases: TGCGCCAGCAGCTTACAGGGGTTTGGTGACACCATATATTTT.